These 30 T cell receptor beta chains were sequenced from one sample in a study of blood T cell repertoires in COVID-19. Sequenced by immunoSEQ multiplex PCR; TCRdb stores in-frame clones only, minus some. The data show about 68,000 clones, roughly 90% seen once. Specimen: peripheral blood. These receptors originate from a man in his forties or fifties with COVID-19, enrolled during active disease.

The chain carries TRBV14 and TRBJ2-5; D perhaps matches TRBD1 (5 bases). V lost 3 bases and J lost 2, with 7 bases in between. This CDR3 spans 13 amino acids. Germline V CDR1 and CDR2: SGHDN, FVKESK. The CDR3 protein is CASSQNRQETQYF. The CDR3 DNA reads TGTGCCAGCAGCCAGAACAGGCAAGAGACCCAGTACTTC.

The DNA for the CDR3 is TGTGCCAGCAGTTTATACTCCCGGGGGGGCACAGATACGCAGTATTTT. Its translation: CASSLYSRGGTDTQYF. The chain recombines TRBV27 with TRBJ2-3, with TRBD2 matching over 7 bases. The trim removed 1 base at V and 1 base at J, leaving 5 bases unmatched. CDR1 is MNHEY and CDR2 is SMNVEV in the germline V gene (reference sequence). This CDR3 is 16 amino acids long.

The CDR3 sequence: CSVEDQRLGADTQYF. The DNA for the CDR3 is TGCAGCGTTGAAGACCAGAGACTAGGGGCAGATACGCAGTATTTT. The genes are TRBV29-1 and TRBJ2-3, with TRBD2 as a possible D gene (6 bases). Germline-derived CDR1 and CDR2 are SQVTM and ANQGSEA. CDR3 length: 15 residues. The germline V and J ends were trimmed by 0 bases and 4 bases, with 14 bases remaining between them.

The rearrangement joins TRBV7-6 to TRBJ2-2; TRBD1 matches 9 bases. The CDR3 totals 15 residues. V lost 5 bases to trimming and J lost 5 bases; unmatched junction nucleotides: 6. Germline CDR1 reads SGHVS; CDR2 reads FNYEAQ. CDR3 sequence: CASSQRQGGTGELFF. CDR3 nucleotide sequence: TGTGCCAGCAGCCAAAGACAGGGGGGGACCGGGGAGCTGTTTTTT. Full variable domain (missing parts from reference TRBV7-6 and TRBJ2-2): GAGVSQSPRYKVTKRGQDVALRCDPISGHVSLYWYRQALGQGPEFLTYFNYEAQQDKSGLPNDRFSAERPEGSISTLTIQRTEQRDSAMYRCASSQRQGGTGELFFGEGSRLTVL.

V and J are TRBV30 and TRBJ1-2; D call uncertain. The CDR3 is 12 amino acids. V dropped 4 bases and J dropped 5 bases, with 11 bases sitting between them. Germline CDR1 is GTSNPN and CDR2 is SVGIG (reference sequence). CDR3 in DNA: TGTGCCTGGACAGCCGGGGAGTATGGCTACACCTTC. Translated, it gives CAWTAGEYGYTF.

In nucleotides, the CDR3 is TGTGCCACCAGCATGAAAAAGCTCTACGAGCAGTACTTC. Protein sequence: CATSMKKLYEQYF. J is TRBJ2-7 and V is TRBV15; unclear D gene. The CDR3 runs to 13 residues. Trimming pared 4 bases from V and 3 bases from J, leaving 10 bases between. The germline CDR1 and CDR2 sequences are LNHNV and YYDKDF (reference sequence).

V gene TRBV7-3 combines with J gene TRBJ2-1; TRBD1 aligns across 11 bases. V shed 4 bases and J 6 bases; nucleotides not matched to a gene: 2. The germline CDR1 and CDR2 sequences are SGHTA and FQGTGA. CDR3 length: 14 amino acids. The DNA of the CDR3 is TGTGCCAGCAGCTGGGGACAGGGGGGCAATGAGCAGTTCTTC. It yields the protein CASSWGQGGNEQFF.

This clone was detected only once. The chain links TRBV2 to TRBJ1-6, with 7 positions matching TRBD1. This CDR3 is built from 15 residues. Germline V gives CDR1 SNHLY, CDR2 FYNNEI. The V gene end was trimmed by 5 bases and the J gene end by 2 bases; junction bases not matched to a gene: 3. The CDR3 sequence is CASSQQGTYNSPLHF. The CDR3 coding sequence is TGTGCCAGCAGTCAACAGGGGACCTATAATTCACCCCTCCACTTT.

This chain joins TRBV5-6 and TRBJ2-1, with no clear D. Trimming took off 7 bases at V and 4 bases at J, with 12 bases between the two ends. This CDR3 has 13 amino acids. Germline values: CDR1 SGHDT, CDR2 YYEEEE. Written as DNA, the CDR3 is TGTGCCAGCGCCGAGAATCGTTACAATGAGCAGTTCTTC. Its translation: CASAENRYNEQFF. The whole variable domain, remainder taken from reference TRBV5-6 and TRBJ2-1, is DAGVTQSPTHLIKTRGQQVTLRCSPKSGHDTVSWYQQALGQGPQFIFQYYEEEERQRGNFPDRFSGHQFPNYSSELNVNALLLGDSALYLCASAENRYNEQFFGPGTRLTVL.

This rearrangement joins TRBV5-1 to TRBJ2-7; 8 bases are shared with TRBD1. V lost 5 bases, J lost 5 bases, and 9 bases stayed unmatched. The CDR3 length is 14 residues. CDR1 is SGHRS, CDR2 YFSETQ, per germline. CDR3 residues: CASSLQGGNNEQYF. CDR3 in DNA: TGCGCCAGCAGTTTACAGGGGGGAAACAACGAGCAGTACTTC.

The chain employs TRBV6-5 and TRBJ2-5; TRBD2 matches at 8 bases. The germline CDR1 and CDR2 sequences are MNHEY and SVGAGI. The J segment lost 2 bases and the V segment lost 10 bases, leaving 6 bases of the junction unmatched. This CDR3 is 13 amino acids long. CDR3: CATGGALQETQYF. The CDR3 DNA sequence: TGTGCCACCGGGGGGGCCTTACAAGAGACCCAGTACTTC.

The chain has TRBV30 and TRBJ2-3; 8 nucleotides align to TRBD1. Germline V gene lookup returns CDR1 GTSNPN and CDR2 SVGIG (reference sequence). The V gene end was trimmed by 8 bases and the J gene end by 6 bases; junction bases not matched to a gene: 10. This CDR3 comprises 13 residues. As DNA, the CDR3 is TGTGCCCGAGACCAGGGGGCGATGGATACGCAGTATTTT. Protein product: CARDQGAMDTQYF.

The chain recombines TRBV24-1 with TRBJ1-6; D is undetermined. The CDR3 extends over 12 amino acids. V gave up 7 bases and J gave up 10 bases, with 10 bases separating them. Germline V CDR1 and CDR2: KGHDR, SFDVKD. Here the CDR3 reads CATSPPGSPLHF. The CDR3 nucleotides read TGTGCCACCAGCCCCCCGGGGTCACCCCTCCACTTT.

The chain uses TRBV18 and TRBJ1-1, with 8 positions matching TRBD1. The CDR3 spans 15 residues. Trimming removed 2 bases from V and 3 bases from J; junction bases left unmatched: 5. CDR1 and CDR2 (germline): KGHSH, LQKENI. The CDR3 DNA reads as TGTGCCAGCTCACCAGGGACAGGTGAATACACTGAAGCTTTCTTT. Encoded protein: CASSPGTGEYTEAFF.

The genes are TRBV19 and TRBJ1-6; D might be TRBD1 (6 bases). Trimming removed 5 bases from V and 5 bases from J, with 13 bases in between. CDR1 and CDR2 from the germline V gene are LNHDA and SQIVND (reference sequence). The CDR3 covers 15 residues. The chain's CDR3 is CASSLQGFDNSPLHF. CDR3 coding DNA: TGTGCCAGTAGTCTACAGGGTTTCGATAATTCACCCCTCCACTTT.

This chain joins TRBV5-4 and TRBJ2-1; possible D gene TRBD2, 6 bases. Trimming cost V 4 bases and J 7 bases, with 18 bases left between them. There are 15 residues in the CDR3. Germline V gene sequence: CDR1 SGHNT, CDR2 YYREEE (reference sequence). The CDR3: CASSASQGLTNEQFF. The CDR3 nucleotides read TGTGCCAGCAGCGCCAGCCAGGGACTTACAAATGAGCAGTTCTTC.

DNA for the CDR3: TGTGCCAGTAGTATCTTTGGGACAGAGGGTGGCTACACCTTC. It translates to CASSIFGTEGGYTF. The V gene is TRBV19, the J gene TRBJ1-2; 7 bases are a match to TRBD1. The CDR3 consists of 14 residues. V lost 3 bases and J lost 7; bases outside the gene matches: 8. The germline V gene encodes CDR1 LNHDA and CDR2 SQIVND (reference sequence).

V is TRBV7-2 and J is TRBJ2-3; D not certain. The CDR3 runs 14 residues. Trimming removed 2 bases at V and 0 bases at J, with 6 bases between. CDR1 is SGHTA, CDR2 FQGNSA, per germline. The DNA for the CDR3 is TGTGCCAGCAGCTTAAGTACTAGCACAGATACGCAGTATTTT. Translation: CASSLSTSTDTQYF.

J is TRBJ1-3 and V is TRBV28, with a possible D match to TRBD1 (5 bases). This CDR3 has 16 amino acids. The V gene's germline CDR1 is MDHEN and CDR2 SYDVKM. Trimming left V 3 bases short and J 2 bases short, with 14 bases between. DNA for the CDR3: TGTGCCAGCAGTTTGCTTTTAGGGGATACTGGAAACACCATATATTTT. Its translation is CASSLLLGDTGNTIYF.

This chain uses TRBV19 with TRBJ2-3, with 8 bases that match TRBD1. CDR3 length: 14 amino acids. Germline CDR1 is LNHDA and CDR2 is SQIVND (reference sequence). The V and J ends lost 6 bases and 0 bases, in that order; junction bases with no gene match: 2. This CDR3 reads CASRNRGSTDTQYF. CDR3 nucleotide sequence: TGTGCCAGTAGGAACAGGGGGAGCACAGATACGCAGTATTTT.

The chain carries TRBV10-1 and TRBJ2-1; D is uncertain. V was shortened by 0 bases and J by 3 bases, with 9 bases between the two germline ends. CDR1 and CDR2 from the germline V gene are WNHNN and SYGVQD (reference sequence). The CDR3 covers 15 residues. In DNA, the CDR3 is TGCGCCAGCAGTGAGTCGATGGTGAGCTACAATGAGCAGTTCTTC. Amino acids: CASSESMVSYNEQFF.

This sequence joins TRBV19 and TRBJ2-1; D is uncertain. V lost 8 bases and J lost 5, with 10 bases in between. The CDR3 is 12 residues long. Germline lookup yields CDR1 LNHDA and CDR2 SQIVND (reference sequence). In DNA form, the CDR3 reads TGTGCCAGTCATGACTGGAACAATGAGCAGTTCTTC. This gives the protein CASHDWNNEQFF. Combining the CDR3 with reference TRBV19 and TRBJ2-1 gives the whole variable domain DGGITQSPKYLFRKEGQNVTLSCEQNLNHDAMYWYRQDPGQGLRLIYYSQIVNDFQKGDIAEGYSVSREKKESFPLTVTSAQKNPTAFYLCASHDWNNEQFFGPGTRLTVL.

CDR3 in DNA: TGCGCCAGCAGCCTGACTAATGGGGATACGCAGTATTTT. Amino acids: CASSLTNGDTQYF. The rearrangement joins TRBV5-1 to TRBJ2-3; TRBD2 is a possible D gene (5 bases). The CDR3 is 13 residues long. Germline CDR1 reads SGHRS; CDR2 reads YFSETQ. Trimming removed 4 bases at V and 6 bases at J, with 12 bases between.

The chain joins TRBV27 to TRBJ2-5; tentatively, D is TRBD1 (6 bases). Germline loops: CDR1 MNHEY, CDR2 SMNVEV (reference sequence). The CDR3 runs to 19 residues. V was cut by 1 base and J by 0 bases, with 21 bases left in between. In DNA form, the CDR3 reads TGTGCCAGCAGTTTATATCCGCCTTCGACAGGCCGGTACCAAGAGACCCAGTACTTC. Translating gives CASSLYPPSTGRYQETQYF.

V is TRBV27 and J is TRBJ2-4; D remains unclear. The CDR3 sequence is 11 residues long. CDR1 and CDR2 (germline): MNHEY, SMNVEV (reference sequence). V shed 3 bases and J shed 6 bases, with 3 bases lying between them. CDR3 in amino acids: CASSFGNIQYF. In DNA, the CDR3 is TGTGCCAGCAGTTTCGGAAACATTCAGTACTTC.

The rearrangement links TRBV7-8 to TRBJ1-6; the D is unclear. The CDR3 contains 12 residues. The germline CDR1 and CDR2 sequences are SGHVS and FQNEAQ. V lost 5 bases and J 9 bases, leaving 8 bases between the germline ends. CDR3 nucleotide sequence: TGTGCCAGCAGCGGGAGTAGTTCACCCCTCCACTTT. This encodes CASSGSSSPLHF.

The V and J genes are TRBV28 and TRBJ1-2, with TRBD1 identical over 7 bases. There are 15 residues in the CDR3. After removal of 2 bases from V and 8 bases from J, the junction contained 11 bases not matched to a gene. Germline V lookup: CDR1 MDHEN, CDR2 SYDVKM. In DNA form, the CDR3 reads TGTGCCAGCAGTTTAATGAGGGGGCGAGGACCAGGCTACACCTTC. It specifies CASSLMRGRGPGYTF.

V is TRBV1 and J is TRBJ2-3; the table's D gene call, TRBD2, was not cross checked with the DNA. TRBV1 is annotated as a pseudogene. The CDR3 extends over 18 amino acids. CDR3 nucleotides: TGCACCAGCAGCCGGTTACCATCTAGCGGGGGGAGCACAGATACGCAGTATTTT. Amino acids: CTSSRLPSSGGSTDTQYF.

The CDR3 DNA sequence: TGCGCCAGCAGCTCCGGGATTCAGGGACTACAAGAGACCCAGTACTTC. It codes for CASSSGIQGLQETQYF. V and J are TRBV5-1 and TRBJ2-5; 7 bases line up with TRBD2. The V gene's germline CDR1 is SGHRS and CDR2 YFSETQ. The CDR3 is made up of 16 amino acids. V dropped 3 bases and J dropped 2; count of bases not matched to a gene: 10.

The count of this clone is one. The V gene is TRBV3-1 (or the pseudogene TRBV3-2), the J gene TRBJ2-3; no reliable D call. The CDR3 is 14 amino acids. With 0 bases removed from V and 4 bases from J, the gap between germline ends came to 8 bases. CDR1 is LGHDT, CDR2 YNNKEL, per germline (reference sequence). The CDR3 loop is CASSQEPRSDTQYF. The CDR3, as DNA: TGTGCCAGCAGCCAAGAACCCCGGTCAGATACGCAGTATTTT.